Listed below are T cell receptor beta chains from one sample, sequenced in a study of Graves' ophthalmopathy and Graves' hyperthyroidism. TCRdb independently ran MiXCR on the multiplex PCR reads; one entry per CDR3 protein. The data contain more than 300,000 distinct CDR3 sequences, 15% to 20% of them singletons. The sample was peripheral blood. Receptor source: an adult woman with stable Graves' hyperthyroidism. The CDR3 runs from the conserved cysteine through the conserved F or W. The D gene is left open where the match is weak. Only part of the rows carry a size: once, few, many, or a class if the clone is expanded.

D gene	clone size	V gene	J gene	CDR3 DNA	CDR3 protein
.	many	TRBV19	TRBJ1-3	TGTGCCAGTAGTGGGAGCGCTGGAAACACCATATATTTT	CASSGSAGNTIYF
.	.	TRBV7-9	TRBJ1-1	TGTGCCAGCATCCTCGCCGCTGATGCTTTCTTT	CASILAADAFF
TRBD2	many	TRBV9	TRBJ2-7	TGTGCCAGCAGTCCCCGACTAGCGGGAGGCTACGAGCAGTACTTC	CASSPRLAGGYEQYF
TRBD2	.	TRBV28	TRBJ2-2	TGTGCCAGCAGCGTTTATGGGACTAGCGGGAGTCGGACCGGGGAGCTGTTTTTT	CASSVYGTSGSRTGELFF
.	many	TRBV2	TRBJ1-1	TGTGCCAGCAGTGAACAAGGCGGCAGGAACACTGAAGCTTTCTTT	CASSEQGGRNTEAFF
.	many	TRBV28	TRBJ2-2	TGTGCCAGCAGTTTGACCTGGACGTCCACCGGGGAGCTGTTTTTT	CASSLTWTSTGELFF
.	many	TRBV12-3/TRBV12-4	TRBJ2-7	TGTGCCAGCAGTTTCGGGCCAACAAGGGGCGAGCAGTACTTC	CASSFGPTRGEQYF
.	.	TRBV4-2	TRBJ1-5	TGTGCCAGCAGCCAAGATCTTGGGGTCCAGCCCCGGCATTTT	CASSQDLGVQPRHF
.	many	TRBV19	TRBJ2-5	TGTGCCAGTAGTCTCCCAGGGCGGGAGACCCAGTACTTC	CASSLPGRETQYF
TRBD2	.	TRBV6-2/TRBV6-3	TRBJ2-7	TGTGCCAGCAGCGCTAGCGGGAGAGACGAGCAGTACTTC	CASSASGRDEQYF
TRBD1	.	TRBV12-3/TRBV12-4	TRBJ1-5	TGTGCCAGCAGTTTCGGACAGGGTACGAGAAGGCCCCAGCATTTT	CASSFGQGTRRPQHF
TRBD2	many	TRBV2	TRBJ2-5	TGTGCCAGCAGTATGCGGGAGTCGTGGCAGACCCAGTACTTC	CASSMRESWQTQYF
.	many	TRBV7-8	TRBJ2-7	TGTGCCAGCAGCTTAAACACTCTCTACGAGCAGTACTTC	CASSLNTLYEQYF
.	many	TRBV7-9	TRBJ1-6	TGTGCCAGCAGCCCGGTGACGGACGGAAATTCACCCCTCCACTTT	CASSPVTDGNSPLHF
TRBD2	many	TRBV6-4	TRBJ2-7	TGTGCCAGCAGCCAAAGAGGTAGCGGGAGGTTTTACTACGAGCAGTACTTC	CASSQRGSGRFYYEQYF
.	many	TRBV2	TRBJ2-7	TGTGCCAGCACCCTTCTTGGCGGGATCTCCTACGAGCAGTACTTC	CASTLLGGISYEQYF
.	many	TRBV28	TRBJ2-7	TGTGCCAGCAGTTTAGGGGGACCCTCCGAGCAGTACTTC	CASSLGGPSEQYF
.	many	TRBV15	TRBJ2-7	TGTGCCACCAGCAGTTTTTATGGGTCAACAAAACCCTACGAGCAGTACTTC	CATSSFYGSTKPYEQYF
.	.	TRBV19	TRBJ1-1	TGTGCCAGTAGTATTCGCAGGGATATGAACACTGAAGCTTTCTTT	CASSIRRDMNTEAFF
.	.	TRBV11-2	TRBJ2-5	TGTGCCAGCAGTCCGACACCAGGGTGGACCCAGTACTTC	CASSPTPGWTQYF
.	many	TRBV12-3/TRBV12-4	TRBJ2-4	TGTGCCAGCAGAGATAGGGGTTTCAAAAACATTAAGTACTTC	CASRDRGFKNIKYF
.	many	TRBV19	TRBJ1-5	TGTGCCAGCTGGGATCGAGAGAATCAGCCCCAGCATTTT	CASWDRENQPQHF
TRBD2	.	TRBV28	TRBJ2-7	TGTGCCAGCAGCCCCCCGCTAGCGGGAGACGAGCAGTACTTC	CASSPPLAGDEQYF
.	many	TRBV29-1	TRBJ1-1	TGCAGCGTTGGGGGACTGAACACTGAAGCTTTCTTT	CSVGGLNTEAFF
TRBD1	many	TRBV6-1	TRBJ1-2	TGTGCCAGCAGCGGGGCACAGGGGCATGGGGGTGGCTACACCTTC	CASSGAQGHGGGYTF
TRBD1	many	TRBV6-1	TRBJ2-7	TGTGCCAGCAGTGGGACCTCCAGCGGGGACAGGGGCTCCTACGAGCAGTACTTC	CASSGTSSGDRGSYEQYF
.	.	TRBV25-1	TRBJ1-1	TGTGCCAGCAGTGAGGCTGTCTCCCTGACAAGGCCAAAGGAAGCTTTCTTT	CASSEAVSLTRPKEAFF
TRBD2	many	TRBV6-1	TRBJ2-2	TGTGCCAGCAGTGTAAGGGGTGGCGTGGCGGGAGCCCTCCCCGGGGAGCTGTTTTTT	CASSVRGGVAGALPGELFF
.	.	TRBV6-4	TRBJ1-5	TGTGCCAGCAGTGTTACGGCAAATCAGCCCCAGCATTTT	CASSVTANQPQHF
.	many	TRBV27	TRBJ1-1	TGTGCCAGCAGGGGGACCGGGGGCTTTAAGGCTTTCTTT	CASRGTGGFKAFF
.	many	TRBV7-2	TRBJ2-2	TGTGCCAGCAACTTAGCAGTTGGAACTTACACCGGGGAGCTGTTTTTT	CASNLAVGTYTGELFF
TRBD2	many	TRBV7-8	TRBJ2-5	TGTGCCAGCAGCAAAAGACCGGGACTAGCGAGAGAGGGAGTAGAAGAGACCCAGTACTTC	CASSKRPGLAREGVEETQYF
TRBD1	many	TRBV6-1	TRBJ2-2	TGTGCCAGCAGGGACAGGGGGCATACCGGGGAGCTGTTTTTT	CASRDRGHTGELFF
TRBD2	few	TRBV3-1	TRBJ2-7	TGTGCCAGCAGCCAAATAGCGGGAGATTCCCTCTACGAGCAGTACTTC	CASSQIAGDSLYEQYF
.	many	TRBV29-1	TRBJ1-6	TGCAGCGTTGAGCGTCTCAGGGGTGATTCACCCCTCCACTTT	CSVERLRGDSPLHF
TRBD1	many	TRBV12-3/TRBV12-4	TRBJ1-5	TGTGCCAGCAGTCGAACAGGGGGCAGGTTGGAGCCCCAGCATTTT	CASSRTGGRLEPQHF
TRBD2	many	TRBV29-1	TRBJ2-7	TGCAGCGTCGATATGGGGTCTAGCGGGAGTTCCTACGAGCAGTACTTC	CSVDMGSSGSSYEQYF
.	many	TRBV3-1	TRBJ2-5	TGTGCCAGCAGCCAAGCGAGAAGGCAAGAGACCCAGTACTTC	CASSQARRQETQYF
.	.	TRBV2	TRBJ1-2	TGTGCCAGCAGCGTTGGGAGTTGGGACGGACGAGGGACAAACTATGGCTACACCTTC	CASSVGSWDGRGTNYGYTF
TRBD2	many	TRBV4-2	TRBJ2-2	TGTGCCAGCAGCCAAGTAGGGCTAGCGGGCAGCACCGGGGAGCTGTTTTTT	CASSQVGLAGSTGELFF
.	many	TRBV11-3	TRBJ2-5	TGTGCCAGCAGCCTAGAGGGTGAGGCCCAGTACTTC	CASSLEGEAQYF
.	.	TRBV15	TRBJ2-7	TGTGCCACTAACGCAATCCTGACCTCCTACGAGCAGTACTTC	CATNAILTSYEQYF
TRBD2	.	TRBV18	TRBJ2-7	TGTGCCAGCTCACCGGATCTAGCGGCCTCCTACGAGCAGTACTTC	CASSPDLAASYEQYF
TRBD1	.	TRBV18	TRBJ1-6	TGTGCCAGTAGGGACAGCTTCGTCTCCTATAATTCACCCCTCCACTTT	CASRDSFVSYNSPLHF
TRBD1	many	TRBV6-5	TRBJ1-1	TGTGCCAGCAGTTACGCAGGGGGCGGAGAGGGTGAAGCTTTCTTT	CASSYAGGGEGEAFF
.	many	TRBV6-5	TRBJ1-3	TGTGCCAGCAGTTACGGACAGCAGAGCTCTGGAAACACCATATATTTT	CASSYGQQSSGNTIYF
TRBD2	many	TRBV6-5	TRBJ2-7	TGTGCCAGCAGTTACTCGAATCTAGCGGGAGTCTGGTACGAGCAGTACTTC	CASSYSNLAGVWYEQYF
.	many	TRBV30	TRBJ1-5	TGTGCCTGGAGTAGGGGTGGGGAGCCCCAGCATTTT	CAWSRGGEPQHF
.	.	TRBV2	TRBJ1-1	TGTGCCAGCGCTCGCGGGCATGGCACTGAAGCTTTCTTT	CASARGHGTEAFF
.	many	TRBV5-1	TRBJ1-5	TGCGCCAGCAGCTTGGGAAGTGGGGGCGGCAATCAGCCCCAGCATTTT	CASSLGSGGGNQPQHF
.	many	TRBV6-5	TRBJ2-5	TGTGCCAGCAGTACCCGACAGGTCCTTGGGTTGGAGACCCAGTACTTC	CASSTRQVLGLETQYF